This T cell receptor (beta chain) appears in the sequencing data of a study of cytomegalovirus exposure and HLA in healthy donors. General study results and limits: Most TCR sequences were uncommon, yet certain public TCRs appeared in many donors. Versus the roughly 670-donor mean, an Asian-associated ancestry cluster reportedly showed fewer N-insertions in a later analysis.

A note on this clone: Its antigen is unidentified.

The germline CDR1 and CDR2 sequences are LNHDA and SQIVND (reference sequence). The CDR3 totals 14 residues. J was trimmed by 4 bases and V by 10 bases; bases with no gene match: 12. Use of 60 Vbeta and 13 Jbeta primers characterized the PCR. In the authors' workflow: Later, an analysis found 80 million or so unique TCR beta chains, and 10 million to 11 million of these were shared. Sequencing used immunoSEQ multiplex PCR; TCRdb keeps in-frame clones, though not all of them. The DNA gave D and trimming, while V, J and clone size come from that table. The sample includes about 190,000 clones, 60% to 80% of them seen just once. Healthy bone marrow donors formed the donor group.

J is TRBJ2-7 and V is TRBV19, with TRBD1 identical over 8 bases. This receptor was taken from a woman aged 25-40 years in good health and CMV-seropositive. Sequenced sample: PBMCs. This chain's CDR3 is CATQDRAKPYEQYF. The CDR3 region has the DNA TGTGCCACCCAGGACAGGGCCAAGCCTTACGAGCAGTACTTC.